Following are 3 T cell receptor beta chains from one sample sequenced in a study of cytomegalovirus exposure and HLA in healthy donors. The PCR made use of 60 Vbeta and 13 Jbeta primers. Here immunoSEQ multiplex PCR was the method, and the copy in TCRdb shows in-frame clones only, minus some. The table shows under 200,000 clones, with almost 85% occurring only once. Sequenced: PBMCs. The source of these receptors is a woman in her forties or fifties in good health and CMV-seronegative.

The CDR3 nucleotides are TGTGCCAGAAGCTTAGGGCAGGGGGCGCTGGACGAGCAGTACTTC. This encodes CARSLGQGALDEQYF. J is TRBJ2-7 and V is TRBV7-5; the table's D call of TRBD1 was not tested on the DNA. TRBV7-5 is a pseudogene segment. CDR3 size: 15 residues.

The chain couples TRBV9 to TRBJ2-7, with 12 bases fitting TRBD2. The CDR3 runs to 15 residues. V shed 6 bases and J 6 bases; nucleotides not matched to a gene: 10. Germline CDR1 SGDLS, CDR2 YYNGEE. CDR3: CASTQDPSGRGEQYF. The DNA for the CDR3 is TGTGCCAGCACCCAGGATCCTAGCGGGAGGGGCGAGCAGTACTTC.

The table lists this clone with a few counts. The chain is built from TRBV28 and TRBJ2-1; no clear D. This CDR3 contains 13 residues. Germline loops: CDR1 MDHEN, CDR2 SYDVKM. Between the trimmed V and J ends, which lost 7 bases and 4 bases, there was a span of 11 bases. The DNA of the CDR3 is TGTGCCAGCACTCGGTCCGCGTACAATGAGCAGTTCTTC. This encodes CASTRSAYNEQFF.